This TCR beta chain comes out of a study of blood T cell repertoires in COVID-19. In its sample, this clone was seen once. The CDR3 runs 13 residues. Germline V lookup: CDR1 SNHLY, CDR2 FYNNEI. The V gene end was trimmed by 2 bases and the J gene end by 7 bases; junction bases not matched to a gene: 3. As processed by the authors: Amplifying reference gene primers gave estimates of nucleated cell counts. This table comes from immunoSEQ multiplex PCR, and its TCRdb copy is limited to in-frame clones, with some not included. The V and J calls and clone size are taken from that table; D and trimming were inferred from the DNA. The sample contains 150,000 or so clones, 80% to 90% of which appear only once.

The sequence was collected from a woman between 45 and 65 years old with COVID-19, enrolled during active disease. This chain connects TRBV2 to TRBJ1-2, with TRBD1 matching 8 bases. The sample taken for sequencing was peripheral blood. This CDR3 reads CASSERTGFGYTF. The CDR3 coding sequence is TGTGCCAGCAGTGAAAGGACAGGGTTTGGCTACACCTTC.